What follows are 3 T cell receptor beta chains derived from one specimen sequenced in a study of Ad26.COV2.S vaccination and SARS-CoV-2 variants. Sequencing was performed with immunoSEQ multiplex PCR; in TCRdb, only in-frame clones are kept and a portion is missing. The table has more than 300,000 clones, around nine tenths seen once. The treatment here: approximately 18 received Ad26.COV2.S at low or high dose, single or two shots; roughly 5 received placebo; per-sample allocation not given. Sampling was performed 63 days after the first vaccine or placebo injection. Source: peripheral blood, taken in a trial of Ad26.COV2.S vaccine versus placebo. All receptors derive from a person aged 18-60 years who received the Ad26.COV2.S COVID-19 vaccine or a placebo.

The V call is TRBV19, the J call TRBJ2-1, with D possibly matching TRBD1 (5 bases). V lost 4 bases and J 3 bases, leaving 7 bases between the germline ends. CDR1 is LNHDA and CDR2 is SQIVND in the germline V gene (reference sequence). CDR3 size: 13 residues. The CDR3 sequence is CASSTDSYNEQFF. Here the CDR3 DNA reads TGTGCCAGTAGTACCGACAGCTACAATGAGCAGTTCTTC.

Remarks on this clone: The same CDR3 also results from other DNA sequences found in this sample. V is TRBV28 and J is TRBJ2-5, with TRBD2 matching 7 bases. CDR1 and CDR2 (germline): MDHEN, SYDVKM. Trimming cost V 6 bases and J 5 bases; bases outside gene matches: 6. The CDR3 covers 13 residues. CDR3 protein: CASSPGGRETQYF. The CDR3 nucleotides are TGTGCCAGCAGCCCCGGGGGGAGGGAGACCCAGTACTTC.

This chain links TRBV24-1 with TRBJ1-6; unclear D gene. The V end lost 2 bases, the J end lost 10 bases, and 8 bases lay between the germline ends. The CDR3 covers 13 residues. Germline V gene data show CDR1 as KGHDR and CDR2 as SFDVKD. CDR3 in DNA: TGTGCCACCAGTGATTCGAACAACTCACCCCTCCACTTT. Protein: CATSDSNNSPLHF.